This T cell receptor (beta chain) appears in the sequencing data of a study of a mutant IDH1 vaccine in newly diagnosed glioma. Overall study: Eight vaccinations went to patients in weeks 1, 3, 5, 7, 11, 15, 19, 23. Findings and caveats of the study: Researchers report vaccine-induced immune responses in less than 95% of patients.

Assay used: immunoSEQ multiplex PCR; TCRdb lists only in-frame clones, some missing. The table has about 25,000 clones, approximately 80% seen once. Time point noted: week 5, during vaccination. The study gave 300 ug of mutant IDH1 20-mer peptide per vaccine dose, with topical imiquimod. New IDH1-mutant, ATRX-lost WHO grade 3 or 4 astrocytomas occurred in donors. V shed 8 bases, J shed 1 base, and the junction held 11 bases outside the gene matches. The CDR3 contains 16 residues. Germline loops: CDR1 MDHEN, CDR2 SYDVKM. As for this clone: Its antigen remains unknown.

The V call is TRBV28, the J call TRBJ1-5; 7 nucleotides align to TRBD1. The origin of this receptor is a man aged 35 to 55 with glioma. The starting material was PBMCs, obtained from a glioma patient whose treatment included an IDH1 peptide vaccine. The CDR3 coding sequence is TGTGCCAGCGGCCCCAACAGGGGTATCAGCAATCAGCCCCAGCATTTT. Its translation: CASGPNRGISNQPQHF. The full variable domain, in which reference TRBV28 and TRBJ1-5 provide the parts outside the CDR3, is DVKVTQSSRYLVKRTGEKVFLECVQDMDHENMFWYRQDPGLGLRLIYFSYDVKMKEKGDIPEGYSVSREKKERFSLILESASTNQTSMYLCASGPNRGISNQPQHFGDGTRLSIL.